Each of the 17 T cell receptor beta chains below was sequenced from the same sample in a study of cytomegalovirus exposure and HLA in healthy donors. 60 Vbeta and 13 Jbeta primers were used in PCR. Data came from immunoSEQ multiplex PCR; TCRdb stores just in-frame clones and leaves some out. Of 130,000 or so clones in the sample, around 67% were seen once. Sequencing was carried out using PBMCs. The receptors here all came from a woman between 40 and 50 years old in good health and CMV-seropositive.

This clone was detected ten times or more. This chain connects TRBV19 to TRBJ2-1; D unresolved. From germline, CDR1 is LNHDA and CDR2 SQIVND (reference sequence). The V end lost 1 base, the J end lost 4 bases, and 5 bases lay between the germline ends. The CDR3 is 13 amino acids. CDR3 amino acids: CASSIALYNEQFF. In DNA form, the CDR3 reads TGTGCCAGTAGTATAGCCCTTTACAATGAGCAGTTCTTC.

The chain combines TRBV4-1 with TRBJ2-5; TRBD2 matches at 10 bases. The tail of the sequence fits TRBJ2-7 better, so the J call may be wrong. CDR1 is MGHRA, CDR2 YSYEKL, per germline. The CDR3 is 15 residues long. The chain's CDR3 is CASSQVSSGSYEQYF. The CDR3 region has the DNA TGCGCCAGCAGCCAAGTCTCTAGCGGGAGCTACGAGCAGTACTTC.

A single count supports this clone. The chain recombines TRBV4-3 with TRBJ1-2; TRBD1 might be the D (6 bases). CDR1 is LGHNA, CDR2 YSLEER, per germline. V lost 0 bases to trimming and J lost 10 bases, with 12 bases between them. The CDR3 length is 13 residues. The CDR3 coding sequence is TGCGCCAGCAGCCAAGATGGGGGCCGCTCCTACACCTTC. Translation: CASSQDGGRSYTF.

V is TRBV27 and J is TRBJ2-7, with 7 bases identical to TRBD2. CDR3 length: 17 amino acids. V trimming: 3 bases; J trimming: 2 bases; junction bases outside the gene matches: 13. The V gene's germline CDR1 is MNHEY and CDR2 SMNVEV (reference sequence). In nucleotides, the CDR3 is TGTGCCAGCAGTTTTGGGGGGGGGTTGTCCCGTACCTACGAGCAGTACTTC. It is translated as CASSFGGGLSRTYEQYF.

This clone was picked up one time. V usage is TRBV2 and J usage is TRBJ1-1, with a weak D call TRBD1 (6 bases). Germline CDR1 is SNHLY and CDR2 is FYNNEI. Trimming removed 4 bases at V and 0 bases at J, with 12 bases between. The CDR3 is 15 residues long. CDR3 residues: CASSAQGTMNTEAFF. CDR3 DNA: TGTGCCAGCAGTGCACAGGGAACCATGAACACTGAAGCTTTCTTT.

This rearrangement joins TRBV25-1 to TRBJ2-5, with a possible D match to TRBD2 (5 bases). Germline CDR1 MGHDK, CDR2 SYGVNS. CDR3 length: 15 residues. V lost 6 bases, J lost 0 bases, and 14 bases lay in between. The CDR3 nucleotides are TGTGCCAGCAGCGGCTGGGCCGGGAACCAAGAGACCCAGTACTTC. Translation: CASSGWAGNQETQYF.

This clone showed up just a few times. This chain uses TRBV11-1 with TRBJ2-7; the match to TRBD2 covers 7 bases. Germline CDR1 SGHAT, CDR2 FQDESV (reference sequence). Losses at the gene ends were 0 bases for V and 7 bases for J; bases not matched to a gene: 9. CDR3 size: 15 residues. The DNA of the CDR3 is TGTGCCAGCAGCTTAGCAAGTAGGACTAGAGTGGAGCAGTACTTC. It yields the protein CASSLASRTRVEQYF.

The chain couples TRBV12-5 to TRBJ2-2; the D gene is possibly TRBD1 (6 bases). The CDR3 is made up of 15 amino acids. Germline assignment: CDR1 LGHNT and CDR2 FRNRAP. Trimming left V 3 bases short and J 2 bases short, with 10 bases between. The chain's CDR3 is CASGFLTGNTGELFF. CDR3 bases: TGTGCTAGTGGTTTCTTGACAGGTAACACCGGGGAGCTGTTTTTT.

This chain connects TRBV7-2 to TRBJ1-4; D is possibly TRBD1 (5 bases). This CDR3 is 14 amino acids long. The V end lost 1 base, the J end lost 4 bases, and 7 bases lay between the germline ends. CDR1 and CDR2 (germline): SGHTA, FQGNSA. The CDR3 is CASSLEGVNEKLFF. CDR3 sequence (DNA): TGTGCCAGCAGCTTAGAAGGGGTTAATGAAAAACTGTTTTTT.

A single count supports this clone. The rearrangement joins TRBV7-2 to TRBJ2-3, with 7 positions matching TRBD2. The CDR3 covers 14 residues. Looked up from germline, CDR1 is SGHTA and CDR2 is FQGNSA. Unmatched junction bases numbered 8, after V lost 4 bases and J lost 7 bases. The CDR3 sequence: CASSSEGGRYTQYF. The DNA of the CDR3 is TGTGCCAGCAGCTCAGAGGGAGGGAGGTATACGCAGTATTTT.

This clone was observed once. The chain has TRBV9 and TRBJ1-1, with TRBD1 matching 9 bases. V trimming: 5 bases; J trimming: 1 base; junction bases outside the gene matches: 6. Germline-derived CDR1 and CDR2 are SGDLS and YYNGEE. The CDR3 length is 15 residues. The CDR3: CASRKTGGENTEAFF. The CDR3 DNA is TGTGCCAGCAGAAAGACAGGGGGGGAGAACACTGAAGCTTTCTTT.

The V and J genes are TRBV29-1 and TRBJ2-7, with TRBD1 matching over 8 bases. The CDR3 is 15 amino acids. CDR1 SQVTM and CDR2 ANQGSEA come from the germline V gene. Trimming removed 6 bases from V and 1 base from J; junction bases left unmatched: 11. CDR3 in amino acids: CSVTYAGTGSYEQYF. The CDR3, as DNA: TGCAGCGTGACCTACGCCGGGACAGGTTCCTACGAGCAGTACTTC.

This chain connects TRBV28 to TRBJ1-5, with 9 bases matching TRBD1. The CDR3 is made up of 17 amino acids. In germline, CDR1 is MDHEN, CDR2 SYDVKM. Trimming took 2 bases from V and 5 from J; bases not matched to a gene: 10. The CDR3 protein is CASSLERETGGYQPQHF. DNA of the CDR3: TGTGCCAGCAGTTTAGAGAGGGAGACAGGGGGATATCAGCCCCAGCATTTT. Full variable domain (remainder filled in from reference TRBV28 and TRBJ1-5): DVKVTQSSRYLVKRTGEKVFLECVQDMDHENMFWYRQDPGLGLRLIYFSYDVKMKEKGDIPEGYSVSREKKERFSLILESASTNQTSMYLCASSLERETGGYQPQHFGDGTRLSIL.

The chain is built from TRBV27 and TRBJ1-2; D remains unclear. Trimming cost V 8 bases and J 3 bases, with 13 bases left between them. Germline values: CDR1 MNHEY, CDR2 SMNVEV (reference sequence). The CDR3 runs 13 residues. The DNA for the CDR3 is TGTGCCAGCGGCCCTGCGGGGTACTATGGCTACACCTTC. Residues: CASGPAGYYGYTF.

This clone was recorded a few times. The junction departs from the called germline gene at one end, perhaps through a read error. CDR3: CSSSPNSRLAGHEQYF. As DNA, the CDR3 is TGTTCCAGCAGCCCAAATTCCAGACTAGCGGGACACGAGCAGTACTTC. The rearrangement uses TRBV7-9 and TRBJ2-7; 11 bases are shared with TRBD2. The CDR3 runs to 16 residues. From germline, CDR1 is SEHNR and CDR2 FQNEAQ (reference sequence). The full variable domain, completed using reference TRBV7-9 and TRBJ2-7, is DTGVSQNPRHKITKRGQNVTFRCDPISEHNRLYWYRQTLGQGPEFLTYFQNEAQLEKSRLLSDRFSAERPKGSFSTLEIQRTEQGDSAMYLCSSSPNSRLAGHEQYFGPGTRLTVT.

This chain connects TRBV18 to TRBJ1-2, with D possibly matching TRBD1 (6 bases). The CDR3 loop spans 15 amino acids. Germline assignment: CDR1 KGHSH and CDR2 LQKENI. V shed 5 bases and J shed 1 base, with 14 bases lying between them. CDR3 nucleotide sequence: TGTGCCAGCTCATCAGGACAGACTCGTAACTATGGCTACACCTTC. Translated: CASSSGQTRNYGYTF.

The chain joins TRBV30 to TRBJ2-2; the match to TRBD2 covers 10 bases. J gave up 3 bases and V 4 bases, and 11 bases lay outside the gene matches. This CDR3 is built from 17 residues. The germline gives CDR1 GTSNPN, CDR2 SVGIG (reference sequence). DNA for the CDR3: TGTGCCTGGAAGCCCCTAGGGCTAGCGGGGGACACCGGGGAGCTGTTTTTT. This gives the protein CAWKPLGLAGDTGELFF.